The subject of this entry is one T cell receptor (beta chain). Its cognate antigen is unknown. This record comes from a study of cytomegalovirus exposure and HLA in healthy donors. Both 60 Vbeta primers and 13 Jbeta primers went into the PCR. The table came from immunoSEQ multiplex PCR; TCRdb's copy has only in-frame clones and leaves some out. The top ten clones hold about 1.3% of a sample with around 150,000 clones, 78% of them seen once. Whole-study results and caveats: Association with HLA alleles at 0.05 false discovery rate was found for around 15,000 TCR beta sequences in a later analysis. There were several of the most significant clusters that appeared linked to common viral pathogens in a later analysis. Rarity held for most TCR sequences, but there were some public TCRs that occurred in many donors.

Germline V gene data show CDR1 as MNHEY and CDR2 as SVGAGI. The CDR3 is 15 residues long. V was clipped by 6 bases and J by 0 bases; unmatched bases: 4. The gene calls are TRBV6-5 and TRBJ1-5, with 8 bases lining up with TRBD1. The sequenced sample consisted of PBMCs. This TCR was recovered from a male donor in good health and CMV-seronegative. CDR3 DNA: TGTGCCAGCAGCCTCGACAGGGGTAGCAATCAGCCCCAGCATTTT. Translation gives CASSLDRGSNQPQHF.